These 20 T cell receptor beta chains came from one sample sequenced in a study of shared clonotypes between healthy human individuals. As defined, naive CD8 cells were CD45RO-negative and positively selected for CCR7, with terminally differentiated effector memory CD45RA+ cells excluded. This table comes from immunoSEQ multiplex PCR, and its TCRdb copy is limited to in-frame clones, with some not included. The sample includes around 2,100,000 clones, about 94% of them seen just once. Material: naive CD8+ T cells sorted from blood. All receptors derive from a man between 18 and 35 years old in good health.

The rearrangement links TRBV12-5 to TRBJ2-7, with 8 bases identical to TRBD2. Germline CDR1 and CDR2: LGHNT and FRNRAP. The CDR3 runs to 19 residues. After removal of 3 bases from V and 4 bases from J, the junction contained 20 bases not matched to a gene. The CDR3 nucleotides are TGTGCTAGTGGTTTACGGGGAAATGGAGATTACGCGGGAGGATACGAGCAGTACTTC. It specifies CASGLRGNGDYAGGYEQYF. The entire variable domain, with the rest obtained from reference TRBV12-5 and TRBJ2-7, is as follows: DARVTQTPRHKVTEMGQEVTMRCQPILGHNTVFWYRQTMMQGLELLAYFRNRAPLDDSGMPKDRFSAEMPDATLATLKIQPSEPRDSAVYFCASGLRGNGDYAGGYEQYFGPGTRLTVT.

The V call is TRBV25-1, the J call TRBJ1-1; D remains unclear. Trimming removed 4 bases from V and 2 bases from J, with 8 bases in between. This CDR3 is built from 13 residues. Germline assignment: CDR1 MGHDK and CDR2 SYGVNS. This CDR3 is CASSAGKNTEAFF. The DNA for the CDR3 is TGTGCCAGCAGTGCGGGAAAAAACACTGAAGCTTTCTTT. Full variable domain (rest looked up from reference TRBV25-1 and TRBJ1-1): EADIYQTPRYLVIGTGKKITLECSQTMGHDKMYWYQQDPGMELHLIHYSYGVNSTEKGDLSSESTVSRIRTEHFPLTLESARPSHTSQYLCASSAGKNTEAFFGQGTRLTVV.

The V and J genes are TRBV7-2 and TRBJ1-3; no reliable D call. The CDR3 is 13 residues long. Between the trimmed V and J ends, which lost 5 bases and 4 bases, there was a span of 9 bases. Germline CDR1 SGHTA, CDR2 FQGNSA. The CDR3 coding sequence is TGTGCCAGCAGCCCCTTAGAAGGAAACACCATATATTTT. It specifies CASSPLEGNTIYF.

The chain uses TRBV5-4 and TRBJ1-2; no clear D gene. Trimming pared 4 bases from V and 7 bases from J, leaving 14 bases between. This CDR3 region has 13 residues. The germline gives CDR1 SGHNT, CDR2 YYREEE (reference sequence). This CDR3 is CASSPALPLGYTF. The CDR3 nucleotides are TGTGCCAGCAGCCCGGCCCTACCGCTTGGCTACACCTTC.

The chain is built from TRBV7-9 and TRBJ2-7; TRBD2 matches at 8 bases. The CDR3 runs to 14 residues. V lost 5 bases, J lost 2 bases, and 5 bases stayed unmatched. From germline, CDR1 is SEHNR and CDR2 FQNEAQ (reference sequence). The chain's CDR3 is CASSATGGPYEQYF. In DNA form, the CDR3 reads TGTGCCAGCAGCGCAACGGGGGGGCCCTACGAGCAGTACTTC.

The gene calls are TRBV5-8 and TRBJ2-3, with D unclear. Germline loops: CDR1 SGHTS, CDR2 YDEGEE. This CDR3 comprises 11 residues. The V end was cut by 1 base, the J end by 6 bases, with 3 bases between. CDR3 sequence: CASSLIDTQYF. The CDR3 coding sequence is TGTGCCAGCAGCTTGATCGATACGCAGTATTTT.

The CDR3, as DNA: TGTGCCAGCAGTTACGGCAGTCAGGGGGATGAGCAGTTCTTC. The encoded protein is CASSYGSQGDEQFF. V and J are TRBV6-5 and TRBJ2-1; 7 nucleotides align to TRBD1. CDR1 is MNHEY and CDR2 is SVGAGI in the germline V gene. The V segment lost 2 bases and the J segment 8 bases; nucleotides outside the gene matches: 6. The CDR3 contains 14 residues.

The chain is built from TRBV6-6 and TRBJ1-3, with D possibly TRBD1 on 5 matching bases. Germline V gene data show CDR1 as MNHNY and CDR2 as SVGAGI (reference sequence). Deletions cut 6 bases from V and 8 bases from J, with 14 bases between. The CDR3 extends over 13 amino acids. The CDR3 loop is CASSHVRADTIYF. CDR3 DNA: TGTGCCAGCAGCCACGTCAGGGCGGACACCATATATTTT.

J is TRBJ2-7 and V is TRBV9, with TRBD2 matching 9 bases. Germline V gives CDR1 SGDLS, CDR2 YYNGEE. The CDR3 sequence is 15 residues long. V shed 5 bases and J 4 bases; nucleotides not matched to a gene: 10. CDR3 DNA: TGTGCCAGCAGACCTTATAGCGGGGGCTCTTACGAGCAGTACTTC. Translation gives CASRPYSGGSYEQYF.

This clone was seen more than once but under ten times. The chain couples TRBV19 to TRBJ1-3, with D unclear. This CDR3 spans 13 amino acids. Deletions cut 5 bases from V and 8 bases from J, with 13 bases between. From germline, CDR1 is LNHDA and CDR2 SQIVND (reference sequence). CDR3 coding DNA: TGTGCCAGTAGTTTGGATACTGAGGACACCATATATTTT. It encodes CASSLDTEDTIYF.

The V gene is TRBV13, the J gene TRBJ1-4, with 10 bases aligning to TRBD1. The CDR3 contains 15 residues. Unmatched junction bases numbered 1, after V lost 0 bases and J lost 6 bases. From germline, CDR1 is PRHDT and CDR2 FYEKMQ (reference sequence). This CDR3 is CASSLGDRGDEKLFF. DNA of the CDR3: TGTGCCAGCAGCTTAGGGGACAGGGGGGATGAAAAACTGTTTTTT.

CDR3: CAWSVAGRIESSYNEQFF. In DNA form, the CDR3 reads TGTGCCTGGAGTGTAGCGGGAAGGATCGAGAGCTCCTACAATGAGCAGTTCTTC. The V gene is TRBV30, the J gene TRBJ2-1, with 7 bases identical to TRBD2. CDR1 is GTSNPN and CDR2 is SVGIG in the germline V gene (reference sequence). The V gene end was trimmed by 0 bases and the J gene end by 0 bases; junction bases not matched to a gene: 11. This CDR3 has 18 residues. Complete variable domain (other parts from reference TRBV30 and TRBJ2-1): SQTIHQWPATLVQPVGSPLSLECTVEGTSNPNLYWYRQAAGRGLQLLFYSVGIGQISSEVPQNLSASRPQDRQFILSSKKLLLSDSGFYLCAWSVAGRIESSYNEQFFGPGTRLTVL.

CDR3 loop: CASSALPSGQGNVLTF. The CDR3, as DNA: TGCGCCAGCAGTGCGCTCCCCTCGGGACAGGGGAACGTCCTGACTTTC. The chain links TRBV10-2 to TRBJ2-6, with 10 bases aligning to TRBD1. Germline V lookup: CDR1 WSHSY, CDR2 SAAADI. The CDR3 length is 16 residues. After removal of 4 bases from V and 10 bases from J, the junction contained 10 bases not matched to a gene.

This chain connects TRBV6-4 to TRBJ2-7; D possibly uses TRBD1 or TRBD2 (5 bases each). The CDR3 is 14 residues long. Between the trimmed V and J ends, which lost 0 bases and 2 bases, there was a span of 8 bases. CDR1 is MRHNA, CDR2 SNTAGT, per germline. The CDR3 DNA follows: TGTGCCAGCAGTGACTCAGGGACCCCCTACGAGCAGTACTTC. This translates into CASSDSGTPYEQYF.

The CDR3 DNA sequence: TGCGCCAGCAGCCGATCAGAGGGCTACGAGCAGTACTTC. This codes for CASSRSEGYEQYF. The rearrangement joins TRBV4-3 to TRBJ2-7; possibly TRBD2 for D (5 bases). V was trimmed by 4 bases and J by 3 bases, leaving 10 bases between them. Germline V gives CDR1 LGHNA, CDR2 YSLEER. CDR3 length: 13 residues.

The CDR3 loop is CASSVSPPPYEQYF. The CDR3 bases are TGCGCCAGCAGTGTATCCCCACCTCCCTACGAGCAGTACTTC. The V call is TRBV10-2, the J call TRBJ2-7; D not certain. There are 14 residues in the CDR3. V was shortened by 4 bases and J by 2 bases, with 12 bases between the two germline ends. CDR1 and CDR2 (germline): WSHSY, SAAADI.

V and J are TRBV6-1 and TRBJ2-7; D is ambiguous. The length of the CDR3 is 17 residues. Germline V gives CDR1 MNHNS, CDR2 SASEGT. Trimming took 0 bases from V and 0 from J, leaving 15 bases between them. CDR3 DNA: TGTGCCAGCAGTGAAGCCCCTAACGGGTACAGCTCCTACGAGCAGTACTTC. Amino acids: CASSEAPNGYSSYEQYF.

The V and J genes are TRBV7-8 and TRBJ2-7; TRBD2 agrees at 8 bases. V lost 5 bases and J lost 0; bases outside the gene matches: 9. CDR3 length: 16 residues. Germline V lookup: CDR1 SGHVS, CDR2 FQNEAQ. The CDR3 nucleotides are TGTGCCAGCAGCCTACCTCCGCGGGGGGTCTCCTACGAGCAGTACTTC. It encodes CASSLPPRGVSYEQYF.

The chain recombines TRBV11-2 with TRBJ2-7; 10 bases fit TRBD1. The length of the CDR3 is 16 residues. The germline gives CDR1 SGHAT, CDR2 FQNNGV. The ends lost 4 bases at V and 2 bases at J; junction bases unmatched: 8. This CDR3 reads CASSSDFGTGAYEQYF. The CDR3 region has the DNA TGTGCCAGCAGCTCTGACTTTGGGACAGGGGCCTACGAGCAGTACTTC.

With regard to this clone: The same CDR3 can be traced to other DNA sequences in this sample. This chain links TRBV7-9 with TRBJ2-1; D gene ambiguous. The germline gives CDR1 SEHNR, CDR2 FQNEAQ (reference sequence). Between the trimmed V and J ends, which lost 3 bases and 0 bases, there was a span of 12 bases. CDR3 length: 16 residues. The CDR3 bases are TGTGCCAGCAGCTTGGCTGGCGGCCTCTCCTACAATGAGCAGTTCTTC. Its translation: CASSLAGGLSYNEQFF.